This is a list of T cell receptor beta chains from one sample in a study of T cell clones after liver transplantation. The method was immunoSEQ multiplex PCR; TCRdb's version includes in-frame clones alone and lacks a portion of them. The table has about 21,000 clones, approximately 94% seen once. The material was CD8+ T cells from blood, obtained nearly 26 months after liver transplant. The receptors were sampled from a human patient who received a liver transplant. Certain T cells may be donor cells from the graft. Both conserved end residues are part of each CDR3. D genes are given only for firm matches. Rows give clone size only sometimes, using once, few, many, or a class for an expanded clone.

TRBV4-2,TRBJ2-5,-,TRBD2,CASSQALAGGPQETQYF,TGTGCCAGCAGCCAAGCCCTCGCGGGAGGGCCCCAAGAGACCCAGTACTTC
TRBV4-1,TRBJ2-2,-,TRBD2,CASSPTSGRTTGELFF,TGCGCCAGCAGCCCGACTAGCGGGAGGACTACCGGGGAGCTGTTTTTT
TRBV19,TRBJ2-7,-,TRBD1,CASKPGQGTYEQYF,TGTGCCAGTAAACCGGGACAGGGAACCTACGAGCAGTACTTC
TRBV9,TRBJ1-3,once,TRBD1,CASSEYRGAVSGNTIYF,TGTGCCAGCAGCGAATACAGGGGCGCCGTCTCTGGAAACACCATATATTTT
TRBV2,TRBJ1-2,-,TRBD1,CASSEGQGAGGYTF,TGTGCCAGCAGTGAAGGACAGGGGGCGGGTGGCTACACCTTC
TRBV27,TRBJ2-2,once,-,CASSLGVFTNTGELFF,TGTGCCAGCAGTTTAGGGGTTTTTACGAACACCGGGGAGCTGTTTTTT
TRBV5-4,TRBJ2-1,-,TRBD1,CASSYRTGLYNEQFF,TGTGCCAGCAGCTACCGGACAGGGCTTTACAATGAGCAGTTCTTC
TRBV5-5,TRBJ1-2,-,-,CASSWLDGYTF,TGTGCCAGCAGCTGGCTAGATGGCTACACCTTC
TRBV11-3,TRBJ2-2,-,-,CASSSRQEGNRELFF,TGTGCCAGCAGCTCCAGACAGGAGGGAAACCGGGAGCTGTTTTTT
TRBV19,TRBJ1-5,-,-,CASSIDLETKPQHF,TGTGCCAGTAGTATAGATTTGGAGACAAAGCCCCAGCATTTT
TRBV5-6,TRBJ1-4,-,TRBD1,CASSLRDRNEKLFF,TGTGCCAGCAGCTTGAGGGACAGAAATGAAAAACTGTTTTTT
TRBV6-1,TRBJ1-5,once,TRBD1,CASSEMPGGYSNQPQHF,TGTGCCAGCAGTGAAATGCCAGGGGGCTATAGCAATCAGCCCCAGCATTTT
TRBV14,TRBJ2-2,once,-,CASSQTAGELFF,TGTGCCAGCAGCCAGACAGCCGGGGAGCTGTTTTTT
TRBV5-6,TRBJ2-1,-,-,CASSLGGSSYNEQFF,TGTGCCAGCAGCTTGGGAGGGAGTTCCTACAATGAGCAGTTCTTC
TRBV14,TRBJ2-3,-,-,CASSPPLAGSDTQYF,TGTGCCAGCAGCCCTCCCCTAGCTGGATCAGATACGCAGTATTTT
TRBV2,TRBJ2-1,-,-,CASRHNEQFF,TGTGCCAGCCGGCACAATGAGCAGTTCTTC
TRBV27,TRBJ2-7,-,TRBD2,CASSTLAGGGLEQYF,TGTGCCAGCAGCACTTTAGCGGGAGGAGGGCTCGAGCAGTACTTC
TRBV27,TRBJ2-1,-,-,CASSPPDGLGDEQFF,TGTGCCAGCAGTCCCCCGGACGGGCTGGGCGATGAGCAGTTCTTC
TRBV5-4,TRBJ2-7,-,-,CASSLMGRDYEQYF,TGTGCCAGCAGCTTAATGGGCAGGGACTACGAGCAGTACTTC
TRBV19,TRBJ2-3,-,TRBD1,CATNRDREGADTQYF,TGTGCCACAAACAGAGACAGGGAAGGGGCAGATACGCAGTATTTT
TRBV18,TRBJ2-2,-,TRBD1,CASSPGDRASWWTPTGELFF,TGTGCCAGCTCACCCGGGGACAGGGCCTCCTGGTGGACTCCAACCGGGGAGCTGTTTTTT
TRBV2,TRBJ2-3,-,-,CASGDRRVTDTQYF,TGTGCCAGCGGGGACCGGAGAGTAACAGATACGCAGTATTTT
TRBV6-6,TRBJ2-1,-,-,CASSYPDAYNEQFF,TGTGCCAGCAGTTACCCCGACGCATACAATGAGCAGTTCTTC
TRBV2,TRBJ1-1,-,-,CASSEASGRGNTEAFF,TGTGCCAGCAGTGAAGCGAGTGGCAGGGGTAACACTGAAGCTTTCTTT
TRBV9,TRBJ2-7,once,TRBD2,CASSVSGTSGRAGEQYF,TGTGCCAGCAGCGTCTCCGGGACTAGCGGGAGGGCCGGCGAGCAGTACTTC